This TCR beta chain was captured in a study of control samples from healthy donors and cancer patients. This CDR3 contains 14 residues. Trimming took 2 bases from V and 5 from J, leaving 14 bases between them. In germline, CDR1 is SGDLS, CDR2 YYNGEE. Profiling relied on immunoSEQ multiplex PCR, and the TCRdb table lists in-frame clones only, not all of them. The sample consists of approximately 160,000 clones, 92% of them appearing once. The chain links TRBV9 to TRBJ2-7; maybe TRBD2 (6 bases). The source is a woman aged 25 to 39 in good health. Sequenced material: blood. Here the CDR3 reads CASSVEEGRNEQYF. In DNA form, the CDR3 reads TGTGCCAGCAGCGTTGAGGAGGGTCGCAACGAGCAGTACTTC. The full variable domain, with the rest looked up from reference TRBV9 and TRBJ2-7, is DSGVTQTPKHLITATGQRVTLRCSPRSGDLSVYWYQQSLDQGLQFLIQYYNGEERAKGNILERFSAQQFPDLHSELNLSSLELGDSALYFCASSVEEGRNEQYFGPGTRLTVT.